The sample holds many counts of the clone carrying this T cell receptor (beta chain). These data belong to a study of cytotoxic CD8 clonotypes in ibrutinib-treated CLL. Background on the study: After a median of around 70 months, 14 patients stayed remitted and 12 progressed; responses had been partial in about 24 and complete in 2.

T cells were sequenced at a targeted depth of 1 in 200,000 to 1 in 1 million. The data were produced by immunoSEQ multiplex PCR, yet TCRdb's version contains in-frame clones alone and is incomplete. The table shows about 140,000 clones, with 80% occurring only once. Per germline, CDR1 MNHNS and CDR2 SASEGT. There are 15 residues in the CDR3. With 6 bases clipped from V and 7 bases from J, the junction kept 8 bases outside the gene matches. Material: PBMCs, obtained after 36 months of ibrutinib treatment. This clonotype was sampled from a human donor with chronic lymphocytic leukemia. V and J are TRBV6-1 and TRBJ2-2; 10 positions match TRBD1. The CDR3 region has the DNA TGTGCCAGCAGAAGACAGGGGGCGTCGAGCGGGGAGCTGTTTTTT. Amino acids: CASRRQGASSGELFF.